This T cell receptor (beta chain) was obtained from a study of tumor and adjacent non-tumor tissue in lung cancer. The CDR3 is 14 residues long. CDR1 and CDR2 (germline): SQVTM, ANQGSEA. V dropped 3 bases and J dropped 4; count of bases not matched to a gene: 4. The template was RNA from unsorted bulk tissue. More than 3 cm separated this lung sample from the edge of the tumor. Note on this clonotype: What it recognizes is unknown.

The library came from three nested PCR rounds adapted from ARM-PCR protocols. One entry per CDR3 protein results from TCRdb running MiXCR on the multiplex PCR reads. This sample carries 70,000 to 90,000 distinct CDR3 sequences, 80% to 90% of them seen once, and the ten largest clones take about half. Study-level findings and limits: Significantly higher TCR diversity was found in tumor than normal lung. Top 100 clones took a larger repertoire share in normal lung.

The V gene is TRBV29-1, the J gene TRBJ2-1, with 9 bases fitting TRBD2. Sequencing was carried out using distant non-tumor lung tissue. This TCR derives from a man in his fifties or sixties with non-small cell lung cancer. CDR3 sequence: CSVDGTSGYNEQFF. The DNA of the CDR3 is TGCAGCGTTGATGGTACTAGCGGGTACAATGAGCAGTTCTTC.